A selection of T cell receptor beta chains follows, all from one sample in a study of radiation and T cells in renal cell carcinoma. Sequencing used immunoSEQ multiplex PCR; TCRdb keeps in-frame clones, though not all of them. The sample shows about 49,000 clones, 75% to 90% of them seen only once. The material sequenced was blood, taken from a patient whose treatment included radiotherapy and nephrectomy. The source of these receptors is a woman in her 70s with renal cell carcinoma. The CDR3 runs from the conserved cysteine through the conserved F or W. Fields, in order: J gene, clone size, D gene, V gene, CDR3 DNA, CDR3 protein. D genes are given only for firm matches. Clone sizes are given selectively: once, few, many, or a class where the clone is expanded.

TRBJ1-2 few TRBD1 TRBV28 TGTGCCAGCAGTTTTCTTACGGACAGGGAGTATGGCTACACCTTC CASSFLTDREYGYTF
TRBJ2-1 - TRBD2 TRBV5-1 TGCGCCAGCAGCTCGGACGGGGGGACCTACAATGAGCAGTTCTTC CASSSDGGTYNEQFF
TRBJ2-7 - - TRBV6-5 TGTGCCAGCAGTTGGTCGGGGGCCTCGAGCTCCTACGAGCAGTACTTC CASSWSGASSSYEQYF
TRBJ1-3 once - TRBV5-1 TGCGCCAGCAGCTTGGGACCGGAGCCTGGAAACACCATATATTTT CASSLGPEPGNTIYF
TRBJ1-4 once - TRBV29-1 TGCAGCGTCGAACGACAGGAGGGTGAAAAACTGTTTTTT CSVERQEGEKLFF
TRBJ2-1 once TRBD1 TRBV7-6 TGTGCCAGCAGTCAGGGTGGTAGGGACAGCAGATACAATGAGCAGTTCTTC CASSQGGRDSRYNEQFF
TRBJ1-1 - - TRBV6-6 TGTGCCAGCAGTTCTGGATGGAACACTGAAGCTTTCTTT CASSSGWNTEAFF
TRBJ2-7 - - TRBV5-6 TGTGCCAGCAGCTTCGGGCGGAGGGGCGAGCAGTACTTC CASSFGRRGEQYF
TRBJ2-6 - - TRBV6-1 TGTGCCAGCAGTGGGGGGAGTGCTTCTGGGGCCAACGTCCTGACTTTC CASSGGSASGANVLTF
TRBJ2-2 few - TRBV4-1 TGCGCCAGCAGCCAACCGTGGACAGAAACCGGGGAGCTGTTTTTT CASSQPWTETGELFF
TRBJ2-5 - TRBD1 TRBV5-4 TGTGCCAGCAGCTCGGCTCGGACAGGGAGAGAGACCCAGTACTTC CASSSARTGRETQYF
TRBJ2-3 - TRBD2 TRBV6-1 TGTGCCAGCAGTGAAAGCGGGACTAGCGGGACGTATTTT CASSESGTSGTYF
TRBJ2-5 - - TRBV18 TGTGCCAGCTCCCCGGGGGCATCGGAGACCCAGTACTTC CASSPGASETQYF
TRBJ2-2 - - TRBV12-2 TGTGCAAGTCGCTCCTTATGGTTGGGAGGGGAGCTGTTTTTT CASRSLWLGGELFF
TRBJ2-5 - TRBD2 TRBV10-2 TGCGCCAGCAGGTTAGCGGGGGACGAGACCCAGTACTTC CASRLAGDETQYF
TRBJ2-5 few - TRBV5-1 TGCGCCAGCAGCTTGAATTGGGGAGAGGAGGAGACCCAGTACTTC CASSLNWGEEETQYF
TRBJ2-5 - TRBD1 TRBV7-3 TGTGCCAGCAGCCCTGGGACAGGGGGCCTCCAAGAGACCCAGTACTTC CASSPGTGGLQETQYF
TRBJ2-3 - - TRBV11-2 TGTGCCAGCAGCTTAGGGACAGATACGCAGTATTTT CASSLGTDTQYF
TRBJ2-2 - - TRBV30 TGTGCCTGGAGTGTAGGCAGGGTAAAGTCCGGGGAGCTGTTTTTT CAWSVGRVKSGELFF
TRBJ1-4 - - TRBV2 TGTGCCAGCAGTCTATTCGGGCAGGTGAATGAAAAACTGTTTTTT CASSLFGQVNEKLFF
TRBJ2-3 many - TRBV5-1 TGCGCCAGCAGCTTGGGGCAGAGAACAGATACGCAGTATTTT CASSLGQRTDTQYF
TRBJ1-5 - - TRBV2 TGTGCCAGCAGTGAAGAGGGAGGGAATCAGCCCCAGCATTTT CASSEEGGNQPQHF
TRBJ2-3 - - TRBV6-1 TGTGCCAGCAGGGAGGAGGGATTAGGAGATACGCAGTATTTT CASREEGLGDTQYF
TRBJ2-4 - TRBD2 TRBV15 TGTGCCACCAGCACTAGCGGGAGTATAAACATTCAGTACTTC CATSTSGSINIQYF
TRBJ1-5 - - TRBV6-1 TGTGCCAGCAGTGAGCCAGGGTTCTATGGCAATCAGCCCCAGCATTTT CASSEPGFYGNQPQHF
TRBJ2-3 - - TRBV7-9 TGTGCCAGCAGCTTAGTAGGCAGGGTAGGAGATACGCAGTATTTT CASSLVGRVGDTQYF
TRBJ1-2 - TRBD1 TRBV9 TGTGCCAGCAGCGGGGTCAGGGGGCCTGGCTACACCTTC CASSGVRGPGYTF
TRBJ1-2 - - TRBV5-1 TGCGCCAGCCGCCCCTCCGGGGGTGACTATGGCTACACCTTC CASRPSGGDYGYTF
TRBJ1-1 - - TRBV20-1 TGCAGTGTGGCGGGGCTAGAAGAAGCTTTCTTT CSVAGLEEAFF
TRBJ1-5 few TRBD1 TRBV10-3 TGTGCCATCAGTGACCCGGGACAGGGGGCCCCTCAGCCCCAGCATTTT CAISDPGQGAPQPQHF
TRBJ2-3 once - TRBV5-1 TGCGCCAGCACGAGGGCGAGCACAGATACGCAGTATTTT CASTRASTDTQYF
TRBJ2-5 - - TRBV11-3 TGTGCCAGCAGCTCCCTCTGGAGGGAGACCCAGTACTTC CASSSLWRETQYF
TRBJ2-2 - - TRBV13 TGTGCCAGCAGCTTAGTTTCGGTTTGGGGAGGCGGCACCGGGGAGCTGTTTTTT CASSLVSVWGGGTGELFF
TRBJ2-3 - - TRBV5-1 TGCGCCAGCAGCTTGGAAGGGAGGCGTACAGATACGCAGTATTTT CASSLEGRRTDTQYF
TRBJ2-6 few - TRBV7-2 TGTGCCAGCAGCGTAGGACAGCTCGACACCTCTGGGGCCAACGTCCTGACTTTC CASSVGQLDTSGANVLTF
TRBJ2-1 - TRBD2 TRBV7-8 TGTGCCAGCAGCTCCCCGGCGGGAGGCTACAATGAGCAGTTCTTC CASSSPAGGYNEQFF
TRBJ2-5 - TRBD2 TRBV7-9 TGTGCCAGCAGTCCGCCCAGGACTAGCGGGAGGGCCCGTTACTTC CASSPPRTSGRARYF
TRBJ1-1 many - TRBV7-9 TGTGCCAGCAGCCCCATAGGTACTGAAGCTTTCTTT CASSPIGTEAFF
TRBJ1-1 - - TRBV9 TGTGCCAGCAGCGTAGCATCGAGCACTGAAGCTTTCTTT CASSVASSTEAFF
TRBJ2-7 - - TRBV6-6 TGTGCCAGCAGTTACCGGTTAGAGCAGTACTTC CASSYRLEQYF
TRBJ2-6 - - TRBV9 TGTGCCAGCAGCCCTCGGTGGAACTCTGGGGCCAACGTCCTGACTTTC CASSPRWNSGANVLTF
TRBJ1-2 - - TRBV27 TGTGCCAGCAGTTTAGGGGGGAACTATGGCTACACCTTC CASSLGGNYGYTF